Each of the 17 T cell receptor beta chains below was sequenced from the same sample in a study of blood T cell repertoires in COVID-19. Generated by immunoSEQ multiplex PCR, the TCRdb table keeps only in-frame clones and is missing some. The sample lists more than 300,000 clones, over 70% occurring once. Sequenced sample: peripheral blood. Receptors were obtained from a woman aged 45-65 years with COVID-19, enrolled during active disease.

The chain carries TRBV15 and TRBJ1-5; D not certain. V was clipped by 5 bases and J by 9 bases, with 11 bases between them. The CDR3 is 12 amino acids. Germline lookup yields CDR1 LNHNV and CDR2 YYDKDF (reference sequence). Written as DNA, the CDR3 is TGTGCCACCAGCGAGGAAGCCCGGCCCCAGCATTTT. Residues: CATSEEARPQHF.

The gene calls are TRBV4-1 and TRBJ1-5, with 8 positions matching TRBD1. The CDR3 length is 14 residues. From germline, CDR1 is MGHRA and CDR2 YSYEKL. V shed 4 bases, J shed 5 bases, and the junction held 4 bases outside the gene matches. CDR3 nucleotide sequence: TGCGCCAGCAGCCGGACAGGGTTGGATCAGCCCCAGCATTTT. Protein product: CASSRTGLDQPQHF.

The V gene is TRBV6-4, the J gene TRBJ2-3, with D possibly matching TRBD2 (6 bases). Per the germline V gene, CDR1 is MRHNA and CDR2 is SNTAGT. The CDR3 length is 13 residues. V was shortened by 4 bases and J by 6 bases, with 11 bases between the two germline ends. Here the CDR3 reads CASSAGAVDTQYF. The CDR3 DNA reads TGTGCCAGCAGTGCGGGAGCGGTGGATACGCAGTATTTT.

This clone was picked up a small number of times. The gene calls are TRBV2 and TRBJ1-2, with a possible D match to TRBD1 (6 bases). Trimming cost V 0 bases and J 7 bases, with 12 bases left between them. CDR3 length: 14 amino acids. Germline-derived CDR1 and CDR2 are SNHLY and FYNNEI. The CDR3 coding sequence is TGTGCCAGCAGTGAAGCGTGGCAGGGGAGTGGCTACACCTTC. It encodes CASSEAWQGSGYTF.

The chain joins TRBV11-3 to TRBJ2-5; 7 bases agree with TRBD1. V shed 3 bases, J shed 0 bases, and the junction held 7 bases outside the gene matches. The germline V gene has CDR1 SGHNT and CDR2 YENEEA. The CDR3 extends over 16 amino acids. CDR3 coding DNA: TGTGCCAGCAGCTTCCCCAAGGGGGCCAACCAAGAGACCCAGTACTTC. This translates into CASSFPKGANQETQYF.

The chain uses TRBV6-6 and TRBJ2-3; D gene uncertain. With 2 bases removed from V and 4 bases from J, the gap between germline ends came to 10 bases. The CDR3 runs 14 residues. Germline CDR1 reads MNHNY; CDR2 reads SVGAGI (reference sequence). The CDR3 spells CASSYVKRSDTQYF. The CDR3 DNA is TGTGCCAGCAGTTACGTTAAGCGTTCAGATACGCAGTATTTT.

The CDR3 DNA reads TGTGCCAGCAGTTTCCGGGACAGCTATCAGCCCCAGCATTTT. This gives the protein CASSFRDSYQPQHF. The chain has TRBV27 and TRBJ1-5; 7 bases map to TRBD1. CDR3 length: 14 residues. V shed 3 bases, J shed 5 bases, and the junction held 4 bases outside the gene matches. CDR1 is MNHEY, CDR2 SMNVEV, per germline (reference sequence).

The chain joins TRBV2 to TRBJ2-7; a possible D gene is TRBD1 (6 bases). V shed 6 bases and J shed 2 bases, with 11 bases lying between them. Germline CDR1 is SNHLY and CDR2 is FYNNEI. This CDR3 has 13 residues. The CDR3 DNA sequence: TGTGCCAGCAGGGACAGCCTTACCTACGAGCAGTACTTC. Its protein is CASRDSLTYEQYF.

The rearrangement uses TRBV5-5 and TRBJ2-7; 9 bases agree with TRBD2. The CDR3 totals 16 residues. Trimming at V came to 6 bases and at J to 2 bases, leaving 12 bases not matched to a gene. Germline V CDR1 and CDR2: SGHKS, YYEKEE (reference sequence). CDR3 DNA: TGTGCCAGCACCCCCTTCAGGGGACTAGCAACCTACGAGCAGTACTTC. Amino acid sequence: CASTPFRGLATYEQYF.

The chain links TRBV3-1 (or the pseudogene TRBV3-2) to TRBJ2-3; D perhaps matches TRBD2 (6 bases). The CDR3 runs to 14 residues. V was trimmed by 4 bases and J by 6 bases, leaving 14 bases between them. CDR1 and CDR2 (germline): LGHDT, YNNKEL (reference sequence). The CDR3 sequence: CASSLERRGDTQYF. In DNA form, the CDR3 reads TGTGCCAGCAGCCTCGAGAGGAGGGGCGATACGCAGTATTTT.

This rearrangement joins TRBV5-1 to TRBJ2-1, with 15 nucleotides matching TRBD2. With 4 bases clipped from V and 0 bases from J, the junction kept 8 bases outside the gene matches. This CDR3 has 19 residues. Germline-derived CDR1 and CDR2 are SGHRS and YFSETQ. The CDR3: CASSPRTSGRVSSYNEQFF. CDR3 in DNA: TGCGCCAGCAGCCCAAGGACTAGCGGGAGGGTAAGCTCCTACAATGAGCAGTTCTTC. Combining the CDR3 with reference TRBV5-1 and TRBJ2-1 gives the whole variable domain KAGVTQTPRYLIKTRGQQVTLSCSPISGHRSVSWYQQTPGQGLQFLFEYFSETQRNKGNFPGRFSGRQFSNSRSEMNVSTLELGDSALYLCASSPRTSGRVSSYNEQFFGPGTRLTVL.

The J gene is TRBJ1-6, the V gene TRBV5-4; 8 bases fit TRBD1. CDR1 is SGHNT and CDR2 is YYREEE in the germline V gene (reference sequence). Trimming at V came to 3 bases and at J to 8 bases, leaving 7 bases not matched to a gene. The CDR3 length is 15 residues. For the CDR3, the DNA is TGTGCCAGCAGCTACCGGACAGGGCACGATTCACCCCTCCACTTT. It encodes CASSYRTGHDSPLHF. Supplemented by reference TRBV5-4 and TRBJ1-6, the full variable domain reads ETGVTQSPTHLIKTRGQQVTLRCSSQSGHNTVSWYQQALGQGPQFIFQYYREEENGRGNFPPRFSGLQFPNYSSELNVNALELDDSALYLCASSYRTGHDSPLHFGNGTRLTVT.

In the case of this clone: This sample includes further DNA sequences coding for the same CDR3. The chain recombines TRBV9 with TRBJ2-3; possible D gene TRBD2, 5 bases. This CDR3 is built from 15 residues. The germline V gene encodes CDR1 SGDLS and CDR2 YYNGEE. V was shortened by 0 bases and J by 0 bases, with 8 bases between the two germline ends. CDR3 in amino acids: CASSVGSGSTDTQYF. The CDR3, as DNA: TGTGCCAGCAGCGTAGGGAGCGGAAGCACAGATACGCAGTATTTT.

The rearrangement links TRBV5-4 to TRBJ1-2; 7 bases agree with TRBD1. This CDR3 is built from 15 residues. J was trimmed by 3 bases and V by 2 bases; bases with no gene match: 7. In germline, CDR1 is SGHNT, CDR2 YYREEE (reference sequence). CDR3: CASSFPGQAHYGYTF. The CDR3 DNA is TGTGCCAGCAGCTTTCCCGGACAGGCCCACTATGGCTACACCTTC.

This clone was seen a single time. The chain employs TRBV6-6 and TRBJ1-5; possibly TRBD1 for D (6 bases). This CDR3 contains 18 residues. Germline V gene sequence: CDR1 MNHNY, CDR2 SVGAGI (reference sequence). Between the trimmed V and J ends, which lost 5 bases and 0 bases, there was a span of 20 bases. The CDR3 is CASSLGSGGTYSNQPQHF. The CDR3, as DNA: TGTGCCAGCAGTCTAGGGTCGGGGGGCACATATAGCAATCAGCCCCAGCATTTT.

The chain uses TRBV7-6 and TRBJ2-1; the D is unclear. Trimming took off 0 bases at V and 15 bases at J, with 15 bases between the two ends. The CDR3 is 13 amino acids. Germline lookup yields CDR1 SGHVS and CDR2 FNYEAQ. The CDR3 nucleotides read TGTGCCAGCAGCTTAGCGGAATCTAGTATGGGGTTCTTC. It specifies CASSLAESSMGFF.

The rearrangement joins TRBV12-3 or TRBV12-4 to TRBJ1-2; D remains unclear. The CDR3 has 12 amino acids. Trimming cost V 5 bases and J 3 bases, with 7 bases left between them. DNA of the CDR3: TGTGCCAGCAGTCTCATAGACTATGGCTACACCTTC. Protein: CASSLIDYGYTF.